This T cell receptor (beta chain) was sequenced for a study of T-cell memory formation after mild COVID-19 listed by TCRdb under 2021. For the wider study: Most TCR sequence clusters were specific to one of the two donors. T-cell clones expanding and contracting after mild COVID-19 in two donors were tracked by longitudinal TCRalpha and TCRbeta repertoire sequencing. Two young, previously healthy adult volunteers made up the cohort, one male and one female.

Study-wide findings and limitations: Contracting CD4+ clones appeared mostly in the CM and EM memory subsets, whereas CD8+ clones were enriched in EMRA. SARS-CoV-2 specificity was not confirmed for the second-wave clones peaking on day 37. Balanced CD4/CD8 phenotypes were observed for clones contracting from day 15 to 85, whereas a bias towards CD4+ was observed for a second wave of clones expanding from day 15 to 37. Some responding clones were detected in pre-infection memory, which suggested that pre-existing cross-reactive memory T cells had joined the SARS-CoV-2 response. The study covered only a couple of mild cases, and larger cohorts including severe cases with pre-infection samples were considered necessary.

Reads for this sample came from an Illumina NovaSeq 6000. cDNA libraries for TCRalpha and TCRbeta were prepared by 5'RACE using constant-segment primers, with sample barcodes and unique molecular identifiers added. RNA was extracted from every sample with Trizol reagent. Library amplification was performed in two PCR steps, and a second sample barcode and Illumina TruSeq adapters were introduced in the second step. Libraries were sequenced on an Illumina NovaSeq with 2 x 150 bp paired-end reads. Concerning the study's data processing: Demultiplexing of reads and collapsing into UMI-guided consensus sequences were performed with migec v1.2.7. Using mixcr v2.1.11, UMI consensuses were aligned to TRA and TRB V and J templates and then assembled into clonotypes. A clonotype was counted as expanded or contracted only if both edgeR and NoisET called the change significant, with noise models trained on biological replicates. For edgeR calls, the thresholds were a false discovery rate-adjusted p below 0.01 and a log2 fold-change of 1. As an exploratory analysis of dynamics, max-normalized trajectories of the 1000 most abundant clonotypes were examined with PCA combined with hierarchical clustering. Separately sequenced CD4+ and CD8+ repertoires were used to assign a CD4 or CD8 phenotype to each responding clone. The raw public reads went through TCRdb reprocessing: fastp at Q25, MiXCR clone calling, in-frame beta chains kept. For every CDR3 protein sequence, its rows merge into one entry that carries the most common genes and DNA. The authors' filters were not applied to this entry. The sample table shows 200,000 to 300,000 distinct CDR3 sequences, and approximately 16% are seen once. Together, the top ten hold roughly a fifth of the sample.

Ficoll-Paque density gradient centrifugation was used to isolate PBMCs. This clonotype was counted at least ten times. Which antigen it targets is not known. Base qualities were left out, and no much larger clone turns up one base away. What was sequenced was PBMCs or a T cell subset sorted from them (not recorded which). This TCR came from a man aged 18 to 30 who had mild COVID-19 (a few samples of this study predate the infection). The sample titles of this study are shuffled in the database, so cell type and time point are left out; the donor was told from shared clones.

The nucleotide sequence reads as follows: TGCGCCAGCAGCCAAGGGGGCTCACCCCTCCACTTT. Its product reads: CASSQGGSPLHF. The sequence is built from TRBV4-1 and TRBJ1-6; the D gene is perhaps TRBD1, on 5 matching bases. From the germline V gene, CDR1 is MGHRA and CDR2 is YSYEKL. Reading from cysteine to phenylalanine, the CDR3 counts 12 amino acids. Here the CDR3 DNA is all that survives: 36 bases in frame from base 1. V sheds 1 base and J sheds 10 bases, leaving 5 bases between their ends.